This TCR beta chain was captured in a study of blood T cell repertoires in COVID-19. For the study at large: COVID-19 samples collected from the United States, Italy and Spain covered acute and convalescent phases. The cDNA or gDNA used as material had been derived from T cells, B-cell-depleted T cells, or PBMCs.

The length of the CDR3 is 13 residues. CDR1 is SGHNT and CDR2 is YYREEE in the germline V gene (reference sequence). The V end lost 0 bases, the J end lost 7 bases, and 10 bases lay between the germline ends. Profiled with immunoSEQ multiplex PCR; TCRdb holds only in-frame clones, not every one. The top ten hold around 25% of the sample, which has 55,000 to 70,000 clones, more than 60% seen once. The sequencing sample was made of peripheral blood. This chain joins TRBV5-4 and TRBJ1-1, with D maybe TRBD1 (5 bases). The origin of this receptor is a human donor in a cohort sampled during active COVID-19. The CDR3 protein is CASSLVGGDEAFF. The CDR3 region has the DNA TGTGCCAGCAGCTTGGTCGGGGGGGATGAAGCTTTCTTT.